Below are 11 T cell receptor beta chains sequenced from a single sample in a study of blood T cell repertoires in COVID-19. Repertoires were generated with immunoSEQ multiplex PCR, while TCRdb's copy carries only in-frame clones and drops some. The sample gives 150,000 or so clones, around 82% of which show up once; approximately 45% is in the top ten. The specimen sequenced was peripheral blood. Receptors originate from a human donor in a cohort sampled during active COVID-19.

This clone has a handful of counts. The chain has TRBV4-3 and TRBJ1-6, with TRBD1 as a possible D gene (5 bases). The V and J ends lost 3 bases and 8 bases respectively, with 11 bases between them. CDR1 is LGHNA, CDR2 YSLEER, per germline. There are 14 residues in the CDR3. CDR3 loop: CASSQKGQDSPLHF. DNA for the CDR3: TGCGCCAGCAGCCAGAAGGGGCAGGATTCACCCCTCCACTTT.

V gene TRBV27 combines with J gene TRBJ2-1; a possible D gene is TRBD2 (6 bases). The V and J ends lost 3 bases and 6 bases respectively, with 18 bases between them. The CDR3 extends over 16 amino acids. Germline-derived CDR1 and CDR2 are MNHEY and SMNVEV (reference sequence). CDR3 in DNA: TGTGCCAGCAGTTTTGGGGGGATTTATAGGCCCAATGAGCAGTTCTTC. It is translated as CASSFGGIYRPNEQFF.

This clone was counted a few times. The CDR3 DNA sequence: TGTGCCAGCAGTTCCCGACAGGGTCACGGCTACACCTTC. Translated: CASSSRQGHGYTF. The chain uses TRBV27 and TRBJ1-2; 7 nucleotides agree with TRBD1. CDR3 size: 13 residues. Unmatched junction bases numbered 7, after V lost 4 bases and J lost 8 bases. The germline V gene encodes CDR1 MNHEY and CDR2 SMNVEV (reference sequence).

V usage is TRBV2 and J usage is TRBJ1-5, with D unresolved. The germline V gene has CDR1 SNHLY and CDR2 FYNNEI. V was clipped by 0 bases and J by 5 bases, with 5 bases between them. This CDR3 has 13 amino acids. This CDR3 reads CASSEAQDQPQHF. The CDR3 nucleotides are TGTGCCAGCAGTGAAGCGCAGGATCAGCCCCAGCATTTT.

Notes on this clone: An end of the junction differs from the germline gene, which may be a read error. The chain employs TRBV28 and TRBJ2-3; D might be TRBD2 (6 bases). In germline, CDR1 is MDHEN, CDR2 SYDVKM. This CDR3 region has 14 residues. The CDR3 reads CASGSGGQTETQYF. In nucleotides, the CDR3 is TGTGCCAGCGGCTCTGGAGGGCAGACAGAGACGCAGTATTTT.

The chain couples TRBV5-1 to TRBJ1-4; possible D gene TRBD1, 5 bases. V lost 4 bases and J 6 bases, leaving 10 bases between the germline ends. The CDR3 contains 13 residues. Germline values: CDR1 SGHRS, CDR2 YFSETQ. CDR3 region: CASSLLTDEKLFF. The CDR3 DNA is TGCGCCAGCAGCCTCTTGACAGATGAAAAACTGTTTTTT.

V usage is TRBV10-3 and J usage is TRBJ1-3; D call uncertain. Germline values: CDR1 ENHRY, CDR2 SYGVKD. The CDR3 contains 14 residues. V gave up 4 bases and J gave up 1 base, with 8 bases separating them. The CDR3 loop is CAISAGDSGNTIYF. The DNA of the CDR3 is TGTGCCATCAGTGCGGGAGATTCTGGAAACACCATATATTTT.

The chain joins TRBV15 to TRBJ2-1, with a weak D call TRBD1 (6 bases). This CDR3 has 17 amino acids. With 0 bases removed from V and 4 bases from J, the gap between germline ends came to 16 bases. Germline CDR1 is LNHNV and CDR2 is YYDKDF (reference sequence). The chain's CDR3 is CATSRDPPGASYNEQFF. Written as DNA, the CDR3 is TGTGCCACCAGCAGAGATCCCCCAGGGGCCTCTTACAATGAGCAGTTCTTC.

CDR3: CASSPTGTSGIASYNEQFF. The CDR3 nucleotides read TGTGCCAGCAGCCCGACGGGGACTAGCGGGATTGCATCCTACAATGAGCAGTTCTTC. This sequence joins TRBV7-2 and TRBJ2-1; TRBD2 agrees at 13 bases. V lost 5 bases and J lost 1; bases outside the gene matches: 11. CDR3 length: 19 amino acids. CDR1 is SGHTA and CDR2 is FQGNSA in the germline V gene.

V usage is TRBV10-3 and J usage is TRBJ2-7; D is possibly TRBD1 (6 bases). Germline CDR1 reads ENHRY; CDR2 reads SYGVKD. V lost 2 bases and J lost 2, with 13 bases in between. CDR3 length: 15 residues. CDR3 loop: CAISEPTGRTYEQYF. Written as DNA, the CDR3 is TGTGCCATCAGTGAGCCGACAGGCCGTACCTACGAGCAGTACTTC.

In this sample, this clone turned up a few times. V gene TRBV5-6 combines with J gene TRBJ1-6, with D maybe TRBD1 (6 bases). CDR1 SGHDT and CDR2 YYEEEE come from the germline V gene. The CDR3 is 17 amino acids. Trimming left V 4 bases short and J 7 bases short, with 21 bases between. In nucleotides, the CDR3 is TGTGCCAGCAGCCTCCTGGGGGCCACCCGACAAAATTCACCCCTCCACTTT. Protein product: CASSLLGATRQNSPLHF.